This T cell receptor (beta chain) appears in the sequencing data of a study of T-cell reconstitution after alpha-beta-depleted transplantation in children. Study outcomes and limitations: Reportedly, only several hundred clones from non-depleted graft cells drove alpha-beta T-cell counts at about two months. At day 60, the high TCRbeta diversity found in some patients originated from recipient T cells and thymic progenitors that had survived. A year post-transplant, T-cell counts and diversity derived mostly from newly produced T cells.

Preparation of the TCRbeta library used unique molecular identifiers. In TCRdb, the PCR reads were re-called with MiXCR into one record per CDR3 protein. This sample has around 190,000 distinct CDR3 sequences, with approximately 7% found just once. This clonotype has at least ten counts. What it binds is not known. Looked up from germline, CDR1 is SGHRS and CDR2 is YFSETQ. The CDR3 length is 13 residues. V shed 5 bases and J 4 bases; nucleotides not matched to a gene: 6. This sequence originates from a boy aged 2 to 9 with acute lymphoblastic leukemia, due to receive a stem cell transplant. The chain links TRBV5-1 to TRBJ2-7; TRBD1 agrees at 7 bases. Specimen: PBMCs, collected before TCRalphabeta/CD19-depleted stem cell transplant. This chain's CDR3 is CASRGQDLYEQYF. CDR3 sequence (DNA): TGCGCCAGCAGAGGACAGGACCTATACGAGCAGTACTTC.